The next 17 T cell receptor beta chains were all read from a single sample in a study of identical twins. MiXCR, applied by TCRdb to the 5' RACE reads, yields one record per CDR3 protein. The repertoire holds about 920,000 distinct CDR3 sequences, with about 12% as singletons. Separately, the same data were catalogued under a study of yellow fever vaccine responses in identical twins.

What was sequenced was PBMCs. The receptors were sampled from a woman aged 18-29 years in good health.

This clonotype was recorded a few times. The chain links TRBV10-3 to TRBJ2-3; 11 nucleotides match TRBD2. Germline V gene lookup returns CDR1 ENHRY and CDR2 SYGVKD. V trimming: 5 bases; J trimming: 3 bases; junction bases outside the gene matches: 7. The CDR3 totals 16 residues. CDR3 DNA: TGTGCCATCAGTCCTCTGGCTAGCGGGAGGACAGATACGCAGTATTTT. It encodes CAISPLASGRTDTQYF.

The chain carries TRBV12-3 or TRBV12-4 and TRBJ2-1; D might be TRBD2 (7 bases). The CDR3 runs 17 residues. Trimming cost V 1 base and J 4 bases, with 17 bases left between them. CDR3: CASSLEGVLAVYNEQFF. CDR3 DNA sequence: TGTGCCAGCAGTTTAGAGGGGGTGCTAGCGGTATACAATGAGCAGTTCTTC.

This clonotype was recorded a few times. The chain has TRBV20-1 and TRBJ2-7; 11 nucleotides align to TRBD2. Germline assignment: CDR1 DFQATT and CDR2 SNEGSKA (reference sequence). The CDR3 has 15 amino acids. J gave up 4 bases and V 0 bases, and 5 bases lay outside the gene matches. CDR3 bases: TGCAGTGCTAGAGATTTAGCTAGCGGGAGGTACGAGCAGTACTTC. This codes for CSARDLASGRYEQYF.

This clonotype was seen a few times. J is TRBJ1-3 and V is TRBV20-1; the match to TRBD1 covers 8 bases. The CDR3 totals 15 residues. The germline gives CDR1 DFQATT, CDR2 SNEGSKA (reference sequence). With V trimmed by 5 bases and J by 0 bases, 6 bases remained unmatched. The CDR3 coding sequence is TGCAGTGCTCGACAGGGGACTTTCTCTGGAAACACCATATATTTT. This sequence encodes CSARQGTFSGNTIYF.

This clonotype has more than one count but fewer than ten. The chain links TRBV20-1 to TRBJ2-7, with D perhaps TRBD1 (5 bases). V was clipped by 5 bases and J by 0 bases, with 14 bases between them. The CDR3 has 14 residues. CDR1 is DFQATT and CDR2 is SNEGSKA in the germline V gene (reference sequence). The CDR3 spells CSAPRQTYSYEQYF. The CDR3 DNA sequence: TGCAGTGCTCCCCGACAGACATACTCCTACGAGCAGTACTTC.

This clonotype was detected many times. The chain links TRBV15 to TRBJ2-3, with 7 bases aligning to TRBD2. Germline V gives CDR1 LNHNV, CDR2 YYDKDF (reference sequence). The V and J ends lost 2 bases and 0 bases, in that order; junction bases with no gene match: 11. CDR3 length: 18 amino acids. CDR3 sequence (DNA): TGTGCCACCAGCAGAAAACACGAGGCTAGCGGAAGCACAGATACGCAGTATTTT. It is translated as CATSRKHEASGSTDTQYF.

This clonotype was seen a few times. The chain links TRBV12-3 or TRBV12-4 to TRBJ2-5; 9 nucleotides agree with TRBD1. This CDR3 region has 14 residues. V was pared by 3 bases and J by 4 bases, with 3 bases of the junction left unmatched. The CDR3: CASSFETGGETQYF. The CDR3 DNA reads TGTGCCAGCAGTTTTGAGACAGGGGGAGAGACCCAGTACTTC.

This clonotype occurred many times. The gene calls are TRBV5-1 and TRBJ2-7; D remains ambiguous. Germline V gives CDR1 SGHRS, CDR2 YFSETQ. CDR3 length: 13 residues. V dropped 0 bases and J dropped 3 bases, with 7 bases sitting between them. CDR3: CASSLASDYEQYF. The CDR3 DNA reads as TGCGCCAGCAGCTTGGCCTCAGACTACGAGCAGTACTTC. Full variable domain (outside the CDR3, taken from reference TRBV5-1 and TRBJ2-7): KAGVTQTPRYLIKTRGQQVTLSCSPISGHRSVSWYQQTPGQGLQFLFEYFSETQRNKGNFPGRFSGRQFSNSRSEMNVSTLELGDSALYLCASSLASDYEQYFGPGTRLTVT.

There are a few counts of this clonotype. The V gene is TRBV2, the J gene TRBJ1-2; possible D gene TRBD1, 6 bases. CDR1 is SNHLY, CDR2 FYNNEI, per germline. Trimming took off 7 bases at V and 6 bases at J, with 12 bases between the two ends. The CDR3 loop spans 12 amino acids. CDR3 loop: CASKQGLDGYTF. The CDR3 bases are TGTGCCAGCAAACAGGGCCTTGATGGCTACACCTTC.

This chain links TRBV4-1 with TRBJ2-5, with TRBD2 matching 10 bases. J was trimmed by 8 bases and V by 1 base; bases with no gene match: 7. Germline assignment: CDR1 MGHRA and CDR2 YSYEKL. This CDR3 is built from 15 residues. CDR3 amino acids: CASSQGSGGTPTQYF. The DNA of the CDR3 is TGCGCCAGCAGCCAAGGTAGCGGGGGGACCCCAACCCAGTACTTC.

Only a few counts were recorded for this clonotype. The J gene is TRBJ2-5, the V gene TRBV25-1, with a tentative D call TRBD2 (6 bases). The CDR3 consists of 13 residues. Germline CDR1 MGHDK, CDR2 SYGVNS. Trimming removed 8 bases at V and 2 bases at J, with 12 bases between. DNA for the CDR3: TGTGCCAGCTGTTTGGGGGGACAAGAGACCCAGTACTTC. Its protein is CASCLGGQETQYF.

Only a few counts were recorded for this clonotype. This sequence joins TRBV11-2 and TRBJ1-1; 9 nucleotides line up with TRBD1. Germline V gene data show CDR1 as SGHAT and CDR2 as FQNNGV. This CDR3 has 16 amino acids. V dropped 1 base and J dropped 7; count of bases not matched to a gene: 10. The CDR3 nucleotides are TGTGCCAGCAGCTTAGTCCCGACAGGGGGAATGGGTGAAGCTTTCTTT. Its translation is CASSLVPTGGMGEAFF. Filled out from reference TRBV11-2 and TRBJ1-1, the complete variable domain reads EAGVAQSPRYKIIEKRQSVAFWCNPISGHATLYWYQQILGQGPKLLIQFQNNGVVDDSQLPKDRFSAERLKGVDSTLKIQPAKLEDSAVYLCASSLVPTGGMGEAFFGQGTRLTVV.

This clonotype was observed many times. The V gene is TRBV5-1, the J gene TRBJ1-1, with D perhaps TRBD1 (6 bases). Germline lookup yields CDR1 SGHRS and CDR2 YFSETQ. This CDR3 is built from 15 residues. Trimming took 4 bases from V and 0 from J, leaving 13 bases between them. The CDR3 here is CASSPAGHLNTEAFF. As DNA, the CDR3 is TGCGCCAGCAGCCCGGCGGGACATTTGAACACTGAAGCTTTCTTT.

This clonotype has a handful of counts. The genes are TRBV28 and TRBJ2-5; 7 bases line up with TRBD1. In germline, CDR1 is MDHEN, CDR2 SYDVKM. The CDR3 runs 15 residues. J lost 3 bases, V lost 1 base, and 5 bases had no gene match. CDR3 DNA: TGTGCCAGCAGTTTATTTGTTACAGGGGAAGAGACCCAGTACTTC. Protein: CASSLFVTGEETQYF.

This chain connects TRBV6-5 to TRBJ2-7, with D maybe TRBD1 (6 bases). The CDR3 is 15 amino acids. Trimming stripped 6 bases from V and 2 bases from J, with 17 bases between. The germline V gene has CDR1 MNHEY and CDR2 SVGAGI. The CDR3 sequence: CASRYDRDTTYEQYF. The CDR3 DNA reads as TGTGCCAGCAGGTATGATCGGGACACAACCTACGAGCAGTACTTC.

The V call is TRBV29-1, the J call TRBJ2-5; 7 bases map to TRBD2. The germline V gene has CDR1 SQVTM and CDR2 ANQGSEA. CDR3 length: 13 amino acids. V was clipped by 4 bases and J by 5 bases; unmatched bases: 7. The CDR3 loop reads CSVGFQGGETQYF. The CDR3 DNA is TGCAGCGTTGGGTTTCAGGGAGGGGAGACCCAGTACTTC.

This chain uses TRBV3-1 with TRBJ2-5; the match to TRBD2 covers 10 bases. Looked up from germline, CDR1 is LGHDT and CDR2 is YNNKEL (reference sequence). J was trimmed by 1 base and V by 1 base; bases with no gene match: 0. The length of the CDR3 is 15 residues. The CDR3 spells CASSQVAGGQETQYF. The CDR3 DNA follows: TGTGCCAGCAGCCAAGTAGCGGGGGGCCAAGAGACCCAGTACTTC.